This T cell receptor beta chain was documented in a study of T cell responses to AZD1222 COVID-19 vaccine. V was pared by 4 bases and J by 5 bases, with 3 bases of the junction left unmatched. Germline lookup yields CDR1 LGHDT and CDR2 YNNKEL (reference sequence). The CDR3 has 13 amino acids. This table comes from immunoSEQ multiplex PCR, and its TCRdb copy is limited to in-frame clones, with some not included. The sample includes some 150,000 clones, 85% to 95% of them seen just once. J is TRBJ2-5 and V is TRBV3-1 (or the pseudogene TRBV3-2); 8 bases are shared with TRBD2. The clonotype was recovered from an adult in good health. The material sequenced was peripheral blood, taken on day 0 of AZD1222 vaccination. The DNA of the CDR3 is TGTGCCAGCAGCCCGGGGGGGGTGGAGACCCAGTACTTC. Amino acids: CASSPGGVETQYF.